These 32 T cell receptor beta chains originate from one sample sequenced in a study of blood T cell repertoires in COVID-19. The method was immunoSEQ multiplex PCR; TCRdb's version includes in-frame clones alone and lacks a portion of them. The data show roughly 100,000 clones, roughly 72% seen once. The specimen sequenced was peripheral blood. Receptors originate from a man in his sixties or seventies with acute or convalescent COVID-19.

The rearrangement links TRBV28 to TRBJ1-3; weak D call: TRBD1 (5 bases). The germline gives CDR1 MDHEN, CDR2 SYDVKM. CDR3 length equals 14 residues. V lost 4 bases to trimming and J lost 9 bases, with 16 bases between them. The CDR3 reads CASSSTFSGGTIYF. The DNA for the CDR3 is TGTGCCAGCAGTTCCACCTTCTCGGGGGGCACCATATATTTT.

For the CDR3, the DNA is TGTGCCAGCAGTGATTTTTTTGGGGCCACCTCTGGGGCCAACGTCCTGACTTTC. This sequence encodes CASSDFFGATSGANVLTF. The rearrangement joins TRBV6-1 to TRBJ2-6, with D possibly being TRBD1 (5 bases). Germline CDR1 and CDR2: MNHNS and SASEGT. Trimming stripped 3 bases from V and 0 bases from J, with 15 bases between. The CDR3 runs to 18 residues.

The CDR3 bases are TGTGCCAGCAGCGGTTCACGGTATGAAAAACTGTTTTTT. This sequence encodes CASSGSRYEKLFF. The rearrangement joins TRBV27 to TRBJ1-4; D unclear. Per germline, CDR1 MNHEY and CDR2 SMNVEV (reference sequence). The V end was cut by 6 bases, the J end by 6 bases, with 11 bases between. The CDR3 is made up of 13 amino acids.

J is TRBJ2-5 and V is TRBV5-1; no definite D call. The V gene lost 0 bases and the J gene lost 5 bases, with 8 bases spanning the gap. Germline V gene data show CDR1 as SGHRS and CDR2 as YFSETQ. CDR3 length equals 13 residues. CDR3 coding DNA: TGCGCCAGCAGCTTGGTACAGACGGAGACCCAGTACTTC. It codes for CASSLVQTETQYF.

The J gene is TRBJ1-2, the V gene TRBV2; 8 positions agree with TRBD1. The V and J ends lost 5 bases and 8 bases, in that order; junction bases with no gene match: 13. This CDR3 is built from 15 residues. CDR1 is SNHLY, CDR2 FYNNEI, per germline. The CDR3: CASSLWTGPGKGYTF. The CDR3 region has the DNA TGTGCCAGCAGTTTATGGACAGGGCCAGGGAAAGGCTACACCTTC.

The rearrangement joins TRBV7-9 to TRBJ2-1, with a possible D match to TRBD1 (5 bases). CDR1 and CDR2 (germline): SEHNR, FQNEAQ (reference sequence). The CDR3 totals 15 residues. V lost 5 bases and J 6 bases, leaving 17 bases between the germline ends. The CDR3: CASSQISAGANEQFF. Here the CDR3 DNA reads TGTGCCAGCAGCCAAATATCGGCTGGGGCCAATGAGCAGTTCTTC. Full variable domain (remainder filled in from reference TRBV7-9 and TRBJ2-1): DTGVSQNPRHKITKRGQNVTFRCDPISEHNRLYWYRQTLGQGPEFLTYFQNEAQLEKSRLLSDRFSAERPKGSFSTLEIQRTEQGDSAMYLCASSQISAGANEQFFGPGTRLTVL.

The rearrangement links TRBV7-6 to TRBJ2-4; unclear D gene. V lost 5 bases to trimming and J lost 1 base, with 12 bases between them. This CDR3 is built from 15 residues. Germline V gene sequence: CDR1 SGHVS, CDR2 FNYEAQ. The chain's CDR3 is CASSASTTAKNIQYF. CDR3 nucleotides: TGTGCCAGCAGCGCTTCCACTACGGCCAAAAACATTCAGTACTTC.

The genes are TRBV5-1 and TRBJ2-3, with TRBD2 matching 8 bases. V was pared by 4 bases and J by 4 bases, with 14 bases of the junction left unmatched. Germline CDR1 SGHRS, CDR2 YFSETQ. The CDR3 contains 17 residues. CDR3 residues: CASSRQSTSGGADTQYF. In DNA, the CDR3 is TGCGCCAGCAGCCGTCAATCCACTAGCGGCGGGGCAGATACGCAGTATTTT.

As DNA, the CDR3 is TGCGCCAGCAGCTTGCGGGGACAGGTCTCTGGGGCCAACGTCCTGACTTTC. Protein product: CASSLRGQVSGANVLTF. V usage is TRBV5-1 and J usage is TRBJ2-6; 8 bases are shared with TRBD1. This CDR3 is built from 17 residues. V was clipped by 1 base and J by 0 bases; unmatched bases: 3. Germline V gives CDR1 SGHRS, CDR2 YFSETQ.

J is TRBJ2-3 and V is TRBV3-1 (or the pseudogene TRBV3-2); TRBD2 matches at 10 bases. The CDR3 has 17 residues. V lost 0 bases and J lost 5; bases outside the gene matches: 8. Germline CDR1 reads LGHDT; CDR2 reads YNNKEL (reference sequence). As DNA, the CDR3 is TGTGCCAGCAGCCAAGATCGAGCGGGAGGGCCGGAAGATACGCAGTATTTT. It is translated as CASSQDRAGGPEDTQYF.

This sequence joins TRBV7-2 and TRBJ1-1; tentative D call: TRBD1 (5 bases). The CDR3 has 14 residues. V was shortened by 6 bases and J by 6 bases, with 17 bases between the two germline ends. Looked up from germline, CDR1 is SGHTA and CDR2 is FQGNSA. The CDR3 bases are TGTGCCAGCAGTTTTAACGGGGGGTTCGCTGAAGCTTTCTTT. This translates into CASSFNGGFAEAFF.

This rearrangement joins TRBV28 to TRBJ1-5; D is unclear. V shed 3 bases and J shed 0 bases, with 9 bases lying between them. The germline V gene encodes CDR1 MDHEN and CDR2 SYDVKM. The CDR3 is made up of 15 amino acids. The CDR3 coding sequence is TGTGCCAGCAGTTTGTCGGGATTTAGCAATCAGCCCCAGCATTTT. Its translation is CASSLSGFSNQPQHF.

The chain links TRBV15 to TRBJ2-1; D ambiguous. CDR1 LNHNV and CDR2 YYDKDF come from the germline V gene (reference sequence). Trimming took 5 bases from V and 6 from J, leaving 14 bases between them. The CDR3 consists of 14 residues. As DNA, the CDR3 is TGTGCCACCAGCTGGTCAGTCTCGGGCAATGAGCAGTTCTTC. Protein: CATSWSVSGNEQFF.

The gene calls are TRBV12-5 and TRBJ2-2, with D perhaps matching TRBD2 (6 bases). V shed 0 bases and J shed 1 base, with 9 bases lying between them. The CDR3 totals 16 residues. Looked up from germline, CDR1 is LGHNT and CDR2 is FRNRAP. CDR3 in amino acids: CASGLVVGGNTGELFF. The CDR3 DNA sequence: TGTGCTAGTGGTTTGGTAGTGGGAGGGAACACCGGGGAGCTGTTTTTT.

The rearrangement links TRBV12-3 or TRBV12-4 to TRBJ1-1, with D hard to call. Trimming cost V 4 bases and J 6 bases, with 6 bases left between them. The CDR3 is 11 residues long. Here the CDR3 DNA reads TGTGCCAGCAGTTCACGGGCTGAAGCTTTCTTT. As protein: CASSSRAEAFF.

The genes are TRBV5-1 and TRBJ2-5, with D possibly TRBD2 on 6 matching bases. Germline CDR1 is SGHRS and CDR2 is YFSETQ. The CDR3 has 15 residues. V lost 4 bases and J 2 bases, leaving 15 bases between the germline ends. Here the CDR3 DNA reads TGCGCCAGCAGCCCGGGGGTTGTGGGTCAAGAGACCCAGTACTTC. Protein product: CASSPGVVGQETQYF.

The sample holds many counts of this clone. The chain is built from TRBV11-2 and TRBJ2-7; TRBD2 matches 8 bases. The CDR3 extends over 13 amino acids. Germline V gives CDR1 SGHAT, CDR2 FQNNGV. V shed 5 bases and J 3 bases; nucleotides not matched to a gene: 3. The CDR3 loop is CASSLGLVYEQYF. The CDR3 nucleotides read TGTGCCAGCAGCCTGGGACTAGTCTACGAGCAGTACTTC.

This clone was counted between two and nine times. The V gene is TRBV6-5, the J gene TRBJ1-2; D may be TRBD1 (5 bases). V was clipped by 6 bases and J by 2 bases, with 16 bases between them. The CDR3 is 15 residues long. Germline assignment: CDR1 MNHEY and CDR2 SVGAGI. The CDR3 coding sequence is TGTGCCAGCAGCCCGGGGGGAGGCTGGAACTATGGCTACACCTTC. Its translation is CASSPGGGWNYGYTF.

The V call is TRBV2, the J call TRBJ1-3, with TRBD1 matching 11 bases. V trimming: 5 bases; J trimming: 1 base; junction bases outside the gene matches: 4. The CDR3 extends over 16 amino acids. From germline, CDR1 is SNHLY and CDR2 FYNNEI. Written as DNA, the CDR3 is TGTGCCAGCAGTCAGGACAGGGGGCAATCTGGAAACACCATATATTTT. It translates to CASSQDRGQSGNTIYF.

This sequence joins TRBV5-1 and TRBJ1-4, with TRBD1 matching over 7 bases. CDR3 length: 15 residues. Trimming took 0 bases from V and 5 from J; bases not matched to a gene: 4. Germline assignment: CDR1 SGHRS and CDR2 YFSETQ. CDR3: CASSLDRGGNEKLFF. The CDR3 DNA is TGCGCCAGCAGCTTGGACAGGGGTGGCAATGAAAAACTGTTTTTT.

V is TRBV5-6 and J is TRBJ1-4; 7 nucleotides line up with TRBD1. CDR1 SGHDT and CDR2 YYEEEE come from the germline V gene. The V and J ends lost 0 bases and 6 bases, in that order; junction bases with no gene match: 5. The CDR3 runs to 15 residues. For the CDR3, the DNA is TGTGCCAGCAGCTTGGGACAGGGTATTCATGAAAAACTGTTTTTT. It codes for CASSLGQGIHEKLFF. Looking up the rest from reference TRBV5-6 and TRBJ1-4 gives the full variable domain: DAGVTQSPTHLIKTRGQQVTLRCSPKSGHDTVSWYQQALGQGPQFIFQYYEEEERQRGNFPDRFSGHQFPNYSSELNVNALLLGDSALYLCASSLGQGIHEKLFFGSGTQLSVL.

The chain recombines TRBV6-1 with TRBJ2-2; 7 nucleotides align to TRBD1. Looked up from germline, CDR1 is MNHNS and CDR2 is SASEGT. There are 16 residues in the CDR3. V was clipped by 3 bases and J by 1 base; unmatched bases: 5. This chain's CDR3 is CASSDSTGLNTGELFF. The CDR3 nucleotides are TGTGCCAGCAGTGATTCGACAGGGTTGAACACCGGGGAGCTGTTTTTT.

This clone was detected only a few times. This sequence joins TRBV5-1 and TRBJ1-3; no clear D gene. Trimming left V 0 bases short and J 4 bases short, with 8 bases between. The CDR3 contains 14 residues. Per germline, CDR1 SGHRS and CDR2 YFSETQ. CDR3 sequence reads: CASSLGARGNTIYF. The CDR3 region has the DNA TGCGCCAGCAGCTTGGGGGCAAGAGGAAACACCATATATTTT.

The V and J genes are TRBV29-1 and TRBJ1-2, with 9 bases that match TRBD1. With V trimmed by 2 bases and J by 3 bases, 4 bases remained unmatched. CDR3 length equals 14 residues. CDR1 and CDR2 from the germline V gene are SQVTM and ANQGSEA. The CDR3 coding sequence is TGCAGCGTTGAACCGGGACAGGGAGACTATGGCTACACCTTC. This sequence encodes CSVEPGQGDYGYTF.

The chain employs TRBV19 and TRBJ2-3; tentative D call: TRBD2 (5 bases). Trimming removed 7 bases from V and 4 bases from J, with 18 bases in between. From germline, CDR1 is LNHDA and CDR2 SQIVND (reference sequence). CDR3 size: 15 residues. The CDR3 loop is CASKTAGWVADTQYF. CDR3 nucleotide sequence: TGTGCCAGTAAAACGGCGGGCTGGGTCGCAGATACGCAGTATTTT. Together with reference TRBV19 and TRBJ2-3, the CDR3 gives the full variable domain: DGGITQSPKYLFRKEGQNVTLSCEQNLNHDAMYWYRQDPGQGLRLIYYSQIVNDFQKGDIAEGYSVSREKKESFPLTVTSAQKNPTAFYLCASKTAGWVADTQYFGPGTRLTVL.

This clone was observed a handful of times. V gene TRBV27 combines with J gene TRBJ2-7, with 8 positions matching TRBD2. After removal of 3 bases from V and 3 bases from J, the junction contained 4 bases not matched to a gene. CDR1 and CDR2 from the germline V gene are MNHEY and SMNVEV (reference sequence). The CDR3 length is 14 residues. CDR3 protein: CASSLATSGYEQYF. The CDR3 nucleotides are TGTGCCAGCAGTTTGGCAACTAGCGGCTACGAGCAGTACTTC.

The chain recombines TRBV6-5 with TRBJ2-1; 10 bases fit TRBD1. The CDR3 runs 16 residues. From germline, CDR1 is MNHEY and CDR2 SVGAGI. Trimming at V came to 4 bases and at J to 6 bases, leaving 9 bases not matched to a gene. The CDR3 region is CASSWADRGRSNEQFF. The CDR3 DNA follows: TGTGCCAGCAGTTGGGCCGACAGGGGGCGAAGCAATGAGCAGTTCTTC.

The table lists this clone with a count of one. The rearrangement uses TRBV27 and TRBJ2-7; D may be TRBD2 (6 bases). Germline CDR1 is MNHEY and CDR2 is SMNVEV (reference sequence). The CDR3 runs 15 residues. V was cut by 0 bases and J by 3 bases, with 12 bases left in between. This chain's CDR3 is CASSLSSSDYYEQYF. The CDR3 DNA reads as TGTGCCAGCAGTTTATCTTCGTCGGACTACTACGAGCAGTACTTC.

This clone was seen a single time. The V and J genes are TRBV21-1 and TRBJ1-2. TRBV21-1 is marked as a pseudogene. The CDR3 covers 15 residues. DNA for the CDR3: TGTGCCAGCAGCAATTGCTCCGGCCCGGGCGGGGGCTACACCTTC. The encoded protein is CASSNCSGPGGGYTF.

The chain has TRBV5-1 and TRBJ1-2, with 7 bases matching TRBD1. Germline CDR1 SGHRS, CDR2 YFSETQ. The trim removed 1 base at V and 2 bases at J, leaving 2 bases unmatched. The CDR3 is 14 residues long. DNA of the CDR3: TGCGCCAGCAGCTTGACAGGGGAAAACTATGGCTACACCTTC. It is translated as CASSLTGENYGYTF.

The V call is TRBV7-2, the J call TRBJ2-3; tentatively, D is TRBD2 (6 bases). Deletions cut 6 bases from V and 4 bases from J, with 14 bases between. Germline-derived CDR1 and CDR2 are SGHTA and FQGNSA. The length of the CDR3 is 14 residues. Here the CDR3 reads CASSNPGGADTQYF. The CDR3 DNA reads as TGTGCCAGCAGTAACCCCGGGGGAGCAGATACGCAGTATTTT.

The chain links TRBV7-9 to TRBJ2-7; D possibly corresponds to TRBD1 (5 bases). Trimming cost V 3 bases and J 0 bases, with 9 bases left between them. In germline, CDR1 is SEHNR, CDR2 FQNEAQ (reference sequence). The CDR3 consists of 14 residues. The CDR3 DNA reads TGTGCCAGCAGCTTTACAGGAGACTCCTACGAGCAGTACGTC. It specifies CASSFTGDSYEQYV.